The source of this TCR beta chain is a study of OX40 agonist ivuxolimab in advanced cancers. TCRdb keeps only in-frame clones here, not all; method: immunoSEQ multiplex PCR. Of 62,000 or so clones listed, approximately 89% are singletons. The CDR3 sequence is 15 residues long. The J segment lost 3 bases and the V segment lost 5 bases, leaving 7 bases of the junction unmatched. The input for sequencing was CD4+ or CD8+ T cells sorted from blood, taken in a trial of the OX40 agonist ivuxolimab. J is TRBJ1-5 and V is TRBV5-3; TRBD1 matches 8 bases. TRBV5-3 is an ORF, with its function uncertain. This sequence was found in an adult with an advanced solid tumor such as melanoma, head and neck, liver or kidney cancer. The CDR3 here is CARSPRGQDNQPQHF. For the CDR3, the DNA is TGTGCCAGAAGTCCAAGGGGACAGGACAATCAGCCCCAGCATTTT.